This section outlines one TCR beta chain sequence together with its context. The CDR3 runs 14 residues. Germline V lookup: CDR1 LNHDA, CDR2 SQIVND (reference sequence). V was shortened by 7 bases and J by 3 bases, with 13 bases between the two germline ends. The data were obtained in a study of control samples from healthy donors and cancer patients. The assay was immunoSEQ multiplex PCR, and TCRdb's table has in-frame clones only and misses some. The sample has about 180,000 clones; 85% to 95% are singletons. This rearrangement joins TRBV19 to TRBJ1-5; D is undetermined. The origin of this receptor is a man younger than 40 in good health. The material sequenced was blood. Here the CDR3 reads CASKAANLNQPQHF. In DNA, the CDR3 is TGTGCCAGTAAGGCAGCCAATCTCAATCAGCCCCAGCATTTT. Supplemented by reference TRBV19 and TRBJ1-5, the full variable domain reads DGGITQSPKYLFRKEGQNVTLSCEQNLNHDAMYWYRQDPGQGLRLIYYSQIVNDFQKGDIAEGYSVSREKKESFPLTVTSAQKNPTAFYLCASKAANLNQPQHFGDGTRLSIL.